These T cell receptor beta chains were read from a single sample in a study of follicular helper T cells after annual influenza vaccination. Generated by immunoSEQ multiplex PCR, the TCRdb table keeps only in-frame clones and is missing some. The sample has around 1,300 clones, about four fifths seen once; the top ten hold around 7%. The material sequenced was CXCR5+ CD38+ circulating T follicular helper cells from blood, taken 7 days after influenza vaccination. These receptors were taken from an adult who received the influenza vaccine. Both conserved end residues are part of each CDR3. D genes are given only for firm matches. The size of a clone is reported for some rows only, either as once, few or many, or as a class for expanded clones.

j_call: TRBJ2-5
d_call: .
clone_size: .
v_call: TRBV4-1
cdr3_nt: TGCGCCAGCAGCCCTACAGGGATAGAGACCCAGTACTTC
cdr3_aa: CASSPTGIETQYF

j_call: TRBJ2-7
d_call: .
clone_size: .
v_call: TRBV6-1
cdr3_nt: TGTGCCAGCAGTGAAGCCATGGGACCCCAAGGCGGGCAGTACTTC
cdr3_aa: CASSEAMGPQGGQYF

j_call: TRBJ1-2
d_call: .
clone_size: .
v_call: TRBV7-2
cdr3_nt: TGTGCCAGCAGCTTAGCCAGGGCAGGCTACACCTTC
cdr3_aa: CASSLARAGYTF

j_call: TRBJ2-1
d_call: .
clone_size: .
v_call: TRBV7-2
cdr3_nt: TGTGCCAGCAGCTTAGAGTGGGACAATGAGCAGTTCTTC
cdr3_aa: CASSLEWDNEQFF

j_call: TRBJ2-7
d_call: .
clone_size: .
v_call: TRBV27
cdr3_nt: TGTGCCAGCAGGACTGGACAGGGAGGGGCCTACGAGCAGTACTTC
cdr3_aa: CASRTGQGGAYEQYF

j_call: TRBJ2-1
d_call: TRBD1
clone_size: .
v_call: TRBV5-6
cdr3_nt: TGTGCCAGCACCTCGGACAGGGGCGTCTCCTACAATGAGCAGTTCTTC
cdr3_aa: CASTSDRGVSYNEQFF

j_call: TRBJ2-3
d_call: TRBD2
clone_size: .
v_call: TRBV28
cdr3_nt: TGTGCCAGCAGTTTAGTGGCCGGGGAGGGAGGCACAGATACGCAGTATTTT
cdr3_aa: CASSLVAGEGGTDTQYF

j_call: TRBJ1-3
d_call: .
clone_size: .
v_call: TRBV13
cdr3_nt: TGTGCCAGCAGTAAAGATCCGAACTCGGGGGGCACCATATATTTT
cdr3_aa: CASSKDPNSGGTIYF

j_call: TRBJ1-1
d_call: TRBD1
clone_size: .
v_call: TRBV19
cdr3_nt: TGTGCCAGTAGTATCCGACAGGGAAAGGCTGAAGCTTTCTTT
cdr3_aa: CASSIRQGKAEAFF

j_call: TRBJ1-5
d_call: .
clone_size: .
v_call: TRBV6-1
cdr3_nt: TGTGCCAGTAGTATGACCGCCAGACTCAATCAGCCCCAGCATTTT
cdr3_aa: CASSMTARLNQPQHF

j_call: TRBJ2-1
d_call: .
clone_size: .
v_call: TRBV5-5
cdr3_nt: TGTGCCAGCAGATCCCGGACAGCCGGAGGAATGAATGAGCAGTTCTTC
cdr3_aa: CASRSRTAGGMNEQFF

j_call: TRBJ1-5
d_call: .
clone_size: once
v_call: TRBV5-8
cdr3_nt: TGTGCCAGCAGAACCCCTGAGAGTTATAGCAATCAGCCCCAGCATTTT
cdr3_aa: CASRTPESYSNQPQHF

j_call: TRBJ1-1
d_call: .
clone_size: .
v_call: TRBV5-1
cdr3_nt: TGCGCCAGCAATCAAGGGTCTCCGGCTGAAGCTTTCTTT
cdr3_aa: CASNQGSPAEAFF